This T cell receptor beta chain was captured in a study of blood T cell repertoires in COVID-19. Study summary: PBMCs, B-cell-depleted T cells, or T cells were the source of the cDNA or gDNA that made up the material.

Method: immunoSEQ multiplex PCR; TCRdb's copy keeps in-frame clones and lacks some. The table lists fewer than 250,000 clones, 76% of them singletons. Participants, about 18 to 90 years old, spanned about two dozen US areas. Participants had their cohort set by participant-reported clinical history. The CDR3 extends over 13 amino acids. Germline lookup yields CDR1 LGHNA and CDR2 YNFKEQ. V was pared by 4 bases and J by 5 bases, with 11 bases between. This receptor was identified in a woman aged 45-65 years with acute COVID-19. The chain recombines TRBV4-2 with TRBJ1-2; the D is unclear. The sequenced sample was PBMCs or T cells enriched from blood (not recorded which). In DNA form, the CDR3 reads TGTGCCAGCAGCCCCGCGCCACTTTATGGCTACACCTTC. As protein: CASSPAPLYGYTF.